This TCR beta chain comes out of a study of vaccination effects on CD4 cells after COVID-19. Of note for this clone: Antigen: not known.

Measured with immunoSEQ multiplex PCR; TCRdb has only the in-frame clones, and not every one. This table has 45,000 to 70,000 clones, approximately 73% appearing once. Under the ViraFEST assay, PBMC were stimulated with viral peptide pools so that antigen-specific CD4+ T cells expanded. Sequencing was performed afterwards. On approximately day 9 of culture, CD4+ T cells were separated out. A PCR test confirmed that the person had SARS-CoV-2 infection between March and December 2020. Findings and limits, study-wide: Vaccine- and infection-induced clones showed marked clonal contraction late following vaccination.

Germline values: CDR1 SGHTS, CDR2 YDEGEE. V was trimmed by 0 bases and J by 7 bases, leaving 8 bases between them. This CDR3 spans 13 amino acids. The specimen was CD4+ T cells from PBMCs cultured with HIV peptides, collected before COVID-19 vaccination. Regarding subset: HIV-1 Nef peptide pool negative control/reference culture. This receptor was taken from a human donor who had a prior SARS-CoV-2 infection. The V and J genes are TRBV5-8 and TRBJ2-4, with a tentative D call TRBD1 (5 bases). The CDR3 coding sequence is TGTGCCAGCAGCTTGGCCCCAGGGAACATTCAGTACTTC. It translates to CASSLAPGNIQYF.